What follows are 21 T cell receptor beta chains derived from one specimen sequenced in a study of cytomegalovirus exposure and HLA in healthy donors (dated by TCRdb to 2015 to 2018). To prepare the library, the immunoSEQ multiplex PCR assay was applied. The multiplex PCR relied on a mix of 60 forward primers for TCR Vbeta segments and 13 reverse primers for TCR Jbeta segments. This is the immuneACCESS table as TCRdb keeps it, with only in-frame sequences that have V and J called. A part of the clones is gone; compared with another copy, unresolved V genes explain less than half, and the rest is unexplained. Here the sample has about 140,000 clones; around 80% occur a single time. The biggest ten clones account for 1.2% of the sample. Material for sequencing was PBMCs. The receptors were gathered from a female donor in good health and CMV-seronegative.

V and J are TRBV28 and TRBJ2-3; TRBD2 agrees at 9 bases. The germline CDR1 and CDR2 sequences are MDHEN and SYDVKM. The CDR3 length is 17 residues. With V trimmed by 2 bases and J by 2 bases, 8 bases remained unmatched. The CDR3 is CASSLPLAGFNTDTQYF. As DNA, the CDR3 is TGTGCCAGCAGTTTACCACTAGCGGGTTTTAACACAGATACGCAGTATTTT.

The rearrangement uses TRBV7-9 and TRBJ2-5; the match to TRBD1 covers 9 bases. V trimming: 2 bases; J trimming: 4 bases; junction bases outside the gene matches: 5. This CDR3 contains 15 residues. The germline gives CDR1 SEHNR, CDR2 FQNEAQ (reference sequence). CDR3 bases: TGTGCCAGCAGCTTACCGACAGGGGGAGGAGAGACCCAGTACTTC. Protein: CASSLPTGGGETQYF. The entire variable domain, with the rest obtained from reference TRBV7-9 and TRBJ2-5, is as follows: DTGVSQNPRHKITKRGQNVTFRCDPISEHNRLYWYRQTLGQGPEFLTYFQNEAQLEKSRLLSDRFSAERPKGSFSTLEIQRTEQGDSAMYLCASSLPTGGGETQYFGPGTRLLVL.

V and J are TRBV9 and TRBJ2-7; weak D call: TRBD2 (6 bases). The CDR3 runs 14 residues. CDR1 and CDR2 (germline): SGDLS, YYNGEE. Trimming pared 0 bases from V and 2 bases from J, leaving 9 bases between. CDR3 in DNA: TGTGCCAGCAGCGTAGGGGGAGGAACCTACGAGCAGTACTTC. Its protein is CASSVGGGTYEQYF.

The chain has TRBV30 and TRBJ2-1; a weak D match, TRBD1 (6 bases). Trimming took off 6 bases at V and 0 bases at J, with 21 bases between the two ends. The length of the CDR3 is 17 residues. From germline, CDR1 is GTSNPN and CDR2 SVGIG (reference sequence). The CDR3 coding sequence is TGTGCCTGTCAACCCGGACAGATAACAAGCTCCTACAATGAGCAGTTCTTC. The encoded protein is CACQPGQITSSYNEQFF.

The chain recombines TRBV4-1 with TRBJ2-5; a possible D gene is TRBD2 (6 bases). The CDR3 spans 14 residues. Germline V CDR1 and CDR2: MGHRA, YSYEKL. The V gene lost 4 bases and the J gene lost 2 bases, with 11 bases spanning the gap. CDR3: CASSPRDFQETQYF. The CDR3 nucleotides read TGCGCCAGCAGCCCTCGGGACTTTCAAGAGACCCAGTACTTC.

As DNA, the CDR3 is TGTGCCTGGAGTGTAAGCAGGGGAGACGGCTACACCTTC. It encodes CAWSVSRGDGYTF. The rearrangement joins TRBV30 to TRBJ1-2; possible D gene TRBD1, 6 bases. V was cut by 0 bases and J by 8 bases, with 13 bases left in between. Germline CDR1 reads GTSNPN; CDR2 reads SVGIG (reference sequence). The CDR3 length is 13 residues. The whole variable domain, filled in from reference TRBV30 and TRBJ1-2, reads SQTIHQWPATLVQPVGSPLSLECTVEGTSNPNLYWYRQAAGRGLQLLFYSVGIGQISSEVPQNLSASRPQDRQFILSSKKLLLSDSGFYLCAWSVSRGDGYTFGSGTRLTVV.

The chain joins TRBV6-5 to TRBJ2-1; no reliable D call. V was cut by 2 bases and J by 9 bases, with 11 bases left in between. CDR1 and CDR2 from the germline V gene are MNHEY and SVGAGI. The CDR3 runs 13 residues. Here the CDR3 reads CASSYGSSGEQFF. In DNA form, the CDR3 reads TGTGCCAGCAGTTACGGGTCCTCAGGTGAGCAGTTCTTC.

The chain's CDR3 is CASSFLRQPYNEQFF. The CDR3 DNA reads TGCGCCAGCAGCTTCCTGAGACAGCCCTACAATGAGCAGTTCTTC. The J gene is TRBJ2-1, the V gene TRBV5-1; weak D call: TRBD1 (5 bases). Germline V CDR1 and CDR2: SGHRS, YFSETQ. Deletions cut 2 bases from V and 2 bases from J, with 11 bases between. There are 15 residues in the CDR3.

The V and J genes are TRBV11-2 and TRBJ2-2; no reliable D call. This CDR3 has 13 amino acids. The germline gives CDR1 SGHAT, CDR2 FQNNGV. The V gene lost 5 bases and the J gene lost 5 bases, with 9 bases spanning the gap. The CDR3 here is CASSPPFTGELFF. The CDR3 DNA reads as TGTGCCAGCAGCCCCCCCTTTACCGGGGAGCTGTTTTTT.

V is TRBV6-1 and J is TRBJ1-5, with a tentative D call TRBD1 (5 bases). The V gene's germline CDR1 is MNHNS and CDR2 SASEGT. Trimming shortened V by 3 bases and J by 5 bases, and 23 bases separated the two germline ends. This CDR3 has 18 amino acids. The CDR3 reads CASSDRPLGGSSHQPQHF. The CDR3, as DNA: TGTGCCAGCAGTGACCGCCCGTTGGGGGGATCTTCCCATCAGCCCCAGCATTTT.

V gene TRBV14 combines with J gene TRBJ2-1, with TRBD2 identical over 8 bases. CDR3 length: 16 amino acids. Trimming removed 1 base from V and 0 bases from J; junction bases left unmatched: 2. Germline loops: CDR1 SGHDN, CDR2 FVKESK. CDR3 loop: CASSQASGFSYNEQFF. The CDR3 nucleotides are TGTGCCAGCAGCCAAGCTAGCGGGTTCTCCTACAATGAGCAGTTCTTC.

V and J are TRBV5-1 and TRBJ2-3; 13 bases fit TRBD2. Looked up from germline, CDR1 is SGHRS and CDR2 is YFSETQ. The CDR3 sequence is 16 residues long. V shed 3 bases, J shed 3 bases, and the junction held 4 bases outside the gene matches. The CDR3 loop reads CASSWRLAGGTDTQYF. DNA of the CDR3: TGCGCCAGCAGCTGGAGACTAGCGGGAGGTACAGATACGCAGTATTTT.

The V gene is TRBV19, the J gene TRBJ1-1; 10 bases fit TRBD1. Germline loops: CDR1 LNHDA, CDR2 SQIVND (reference sequence). CDR3 length: 15 residues. The ends lost 6 bases at V and 1 base at J; junction bases unmatched: 5. In DNA form, the CDR3 reads TGTGCCAGTAGATTGGGGGACAGGGGGAACACTGAAGCTTTCTTT. Protein: CASRLGDRGNTEAFF.

The rearrangement uses TRBV4-2 and TRBJ1-2; possibly TRBD1 for D (5 bases). Germline V lookup: CDR1 LGHNA, CDR2 YNFKEQ. Trimming took 1 base from V and 2 from J, leaving 8 bases between them. The CDR3 has 14 residues. The CDR3: CASSQADINYGYTF. The CDR3, as DNA: TGTGCCAGCAGCCAAGCGGACATAAACTATGGCTACACCTTC.

The rearrangement uses TRBV6-4 and TRBJ2-1, with a weak D call TRBD2 (5 bases). V was trimmed by 2 bases and J by 9 bases, leaving 8 bases between them. Germline values: CDR1 MRHNA, CDR2 SNTAGT. The CDR3 covers 12 residues. The CDR3 DNA reads as TGTGCCAGCAGTGACGTTGCGGGTGAGCAGTTCTTC. Its protein product is CASSDVAGEQFF.

This rearrangement joins TRBV29-1 to TRBJ2-7; TRBD1 agrees at 9 bases. This CDR3 region has 14 residues. The V and J ends lost 4 bases and 5 bases, in that order; junction bases with no gene match: 9. Germline V gene lookup returns CDR1 SQVTM and CDR2 ANQGSEA. CDR3 loop: CSVVSRQGVDEQYF. The CDR3 DNA reads as TGCAGCGTTGTTTCCCGACAGGGGGTCGACGAGCAGTACTTC.

The rearrangement links TRBV4-1 to TRBJ2-1, with D unresolved. V dropped 0 bases and J dropped 4 bases, with 10 bases sitting between them. CDR1 MGHRA and CDR2 YSYEKL come from the germline V gene. This CDR3 is built from 15 residues. Written as DNA, the CDR3 is TGCGCCAGCAGCCAAGATTTTTACAGATACAATGAGCAGTTCTTC. This sequence encodes CASSQDFYRYNEQFF.

Only one count was recorded for this clone. The rearrangement uses TRBV2 and TRBJ2-1; no definite D call. Per the germline V gene, CDR1 is SNHLY and CDR2 is FYNNEI. The V end was cut by 5 bases, the J end by 8 bases, with 13 bases between. The CDR3 covers 13 residues. Written as DNA, the CDR3 is TGTGCCAGCAGTAACGCCGGGTTCGATGAGCAGTTCTTC. It yields the protein CASSNAGFDEQFF.

The chain couples TRBV5-4 to TRBJ2-7; 10 bases map to TRBD2. The ends lost 4 bases at V and 0 bases at J; junction bases unmatched: 7. The germline V gene has CDR1 SGHNT and CDR2 YYREEE (reference sequence). The CDR3 consists of 16 residues. The CDR3 spells CASSGDSGRSSYEQYF. For the CDR3, the DNA is TGTGCCAGCAGCGGGGATAGCGGGAGGTCCTCCTACGAGCAGTACTTC.

The chain combines TRBV6-6 with TRBJ2-1; D might be TRBD1 (5 bases). The CDR3 has 15 residues. CDR1 MNHNY and CDR2 SVGAGI come from the germline V gene (reference sequence). V lost 2 bases, J lost 5 bases, and 13 bases lay in between. The CDR3 DNA reads as TGTGCCAGCAGTTACAAGACCTCCAGGGACAATGAGCAGTTCTTC. Encoded protein: CASSYKTSRDNEQFF.

This chain uses TRBV7-6 with TRBJ2-7; 8 positions match TRBD2. Trimming removed 5 bases from V and 6 bases from J; junction bases left unmatched: 12. The CDR3 has 15 residues. Germline values: CDR1 SGHVS, CDR2 FNYEAQ. CDR3 coding DNA: TGTGCCAGCAGCCTACTAGCGGAGGGTTTTGGCGAGCAGTACTTC. Its protein is CASSLLAEGFGEQYF.